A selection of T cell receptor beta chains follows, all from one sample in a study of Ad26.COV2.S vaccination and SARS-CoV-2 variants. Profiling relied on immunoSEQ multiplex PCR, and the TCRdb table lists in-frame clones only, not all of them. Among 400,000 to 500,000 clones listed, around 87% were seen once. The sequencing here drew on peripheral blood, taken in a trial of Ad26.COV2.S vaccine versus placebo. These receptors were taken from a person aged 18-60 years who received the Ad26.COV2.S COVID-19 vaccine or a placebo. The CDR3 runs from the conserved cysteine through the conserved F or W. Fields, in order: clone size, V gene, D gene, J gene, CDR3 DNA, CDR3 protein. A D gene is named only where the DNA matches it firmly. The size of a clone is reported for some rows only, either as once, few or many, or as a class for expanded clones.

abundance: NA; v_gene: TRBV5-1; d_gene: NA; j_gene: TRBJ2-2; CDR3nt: TGCGCCAGCAGCTTGGCCTTAGGGGGAACCGGGGAGCTGTTTTTT; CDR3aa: CASSLALGGTGELFF
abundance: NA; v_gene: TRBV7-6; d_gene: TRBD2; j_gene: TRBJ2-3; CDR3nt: TGTGCCAGCAGCCCCCGCCGCGGAACCGGGACTAGCGGACCTAGCACAGATACGCAGTATTTT; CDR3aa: CASSPRRGTGTSGPSTDTQYF
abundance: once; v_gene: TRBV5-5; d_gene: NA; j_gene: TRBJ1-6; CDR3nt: TGTGCCAGCAGAATTGAGAGCTCCTATAATTCACCCCTCCACTTT; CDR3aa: CASRIESSYNSPLHF
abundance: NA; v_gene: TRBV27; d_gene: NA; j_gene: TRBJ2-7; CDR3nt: TGTGCCAGCAGTGATCGAGGGGGGCCCTCCTACGAGCAGTACTTC; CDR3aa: CASSDRGGPSYEQYF
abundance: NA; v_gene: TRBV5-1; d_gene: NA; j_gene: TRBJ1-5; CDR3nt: TGCGCCAGCAGCTTGGGGACTAATCAGCCCCAGCATTTT; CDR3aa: CASSLGTNQPQHF
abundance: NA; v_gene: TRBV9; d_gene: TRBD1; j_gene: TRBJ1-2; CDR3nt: TGTGCCAGCAGCGGACAGGGGTGGGGCTACACCTTC; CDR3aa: CASSGQGWGYTF
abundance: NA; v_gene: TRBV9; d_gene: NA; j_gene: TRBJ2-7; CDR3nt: TGTGCCAGCAGCGTGTCACTAGCTAACGACGAGCAGTACTTC; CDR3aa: CASSVSLANDEQYF
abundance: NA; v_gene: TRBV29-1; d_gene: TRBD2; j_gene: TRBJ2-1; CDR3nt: TGCAGCGTTGTAAATAGGGAGGGAATCTACAATGAGCAGTTCTTC; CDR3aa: CSVVNREGIYNEQFF
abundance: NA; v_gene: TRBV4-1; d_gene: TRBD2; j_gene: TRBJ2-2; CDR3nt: TGCGCCAGCAGCCCAACTAGCGGGGGCTCCACCGGGGAGCTGTTTTTT; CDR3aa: CASSPTSGGSTGELFF
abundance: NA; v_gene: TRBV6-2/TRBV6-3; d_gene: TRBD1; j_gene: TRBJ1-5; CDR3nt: TGTGCCAGCAGTTCGGAGCAGACAGGGACTCATAGCAATCAGCCCCAGCATTTT; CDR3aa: CASSSEQTGTHSNQPQHF
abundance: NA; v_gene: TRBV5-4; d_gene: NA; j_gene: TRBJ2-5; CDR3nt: TGTGCCAGCAGCTTGGACAGAGTCTTAGAGACCCAGTACTTC; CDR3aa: CASSLDRVLETQYF
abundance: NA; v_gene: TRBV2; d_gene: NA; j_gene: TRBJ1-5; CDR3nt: TGTGCCAGCATGCTGGGGGGGCATCAGCCCCAGCATTTT; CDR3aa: CASMLGGHQPQHF
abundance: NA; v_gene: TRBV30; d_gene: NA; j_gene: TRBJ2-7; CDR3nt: TGTGCCTGGGCTTCCCTTAGAAGAGAGCAGTACTTC; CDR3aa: CAWASLRREQYF
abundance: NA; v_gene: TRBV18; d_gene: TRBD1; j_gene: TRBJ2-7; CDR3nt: TGTGCCAGCTCACCCGAGACAGGGGGCTACGAGCAGTACTTC; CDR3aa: CASSPETGGYEQYF
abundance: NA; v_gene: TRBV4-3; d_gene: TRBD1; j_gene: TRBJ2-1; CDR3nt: TGCGCCAGCAGCCACGGACAGGGACAGTTCTTC; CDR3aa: CASSHGQGQFF
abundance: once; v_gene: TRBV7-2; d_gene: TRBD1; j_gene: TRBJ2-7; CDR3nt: TGTGCCAGCAGCTGGGACAGGGGATCCTACGAGCAGTACTTC; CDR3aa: CASSWDRGSYEQYF
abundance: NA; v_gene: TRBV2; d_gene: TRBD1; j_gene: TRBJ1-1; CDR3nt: TGTGCCAGCACCCGGGACAGGGATTTAACTGAAGCTTTCTTT; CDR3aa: CASTRDRDLTEAFF
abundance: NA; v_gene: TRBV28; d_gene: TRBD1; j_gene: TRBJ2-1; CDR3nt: TGTGCCAGCAGTCACAACAGGGGGTCCCCGTTCTTC; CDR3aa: CASSHNRGSPFF
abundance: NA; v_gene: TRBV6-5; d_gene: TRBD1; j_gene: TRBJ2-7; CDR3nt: TGTGCCAGCCTGGACAGGGTCTATACCTACGAGCAGTACTTC; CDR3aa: CASLDRVYTYEQYF
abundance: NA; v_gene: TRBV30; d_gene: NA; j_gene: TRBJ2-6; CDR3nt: TGTGCCTGGAGTGTCGGGGCAAGTGGGGCCAACGTCCTGACTTTC; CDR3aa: CAWSVGASGANVLTF
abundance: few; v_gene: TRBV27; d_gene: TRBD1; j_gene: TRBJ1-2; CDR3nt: TGTGCCAGCAGTCCGTCCAGGACAGGGAACAATGGCTACACCTTC; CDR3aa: CASSPSRTGNNGYTF
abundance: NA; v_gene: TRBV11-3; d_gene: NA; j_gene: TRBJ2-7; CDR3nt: TGTGCCAGCAGCTTAGGTGGCAGCTCCTACGAGCAGTACTTC; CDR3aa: CASSLGGSSYEQYF
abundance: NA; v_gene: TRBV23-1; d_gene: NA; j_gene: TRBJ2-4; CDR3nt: TGCGCCAGCAGTCATCGCAGGGTTTTAGCCAAAAACATTCAGTACTTC; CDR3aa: CASSHRRVLAKNIQYF
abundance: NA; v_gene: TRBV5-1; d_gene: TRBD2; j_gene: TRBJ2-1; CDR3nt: TGCGCCAGCAGCTTGTTTAGCGGGGGGGAAAATGAGCAGTTCTTC; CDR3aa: CASSLFSGGENEQFF
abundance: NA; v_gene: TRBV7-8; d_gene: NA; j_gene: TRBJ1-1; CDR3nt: TGTGCCAGCAGCTTATGGACTGAAGCTTTCTTT; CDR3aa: CASSLWTEAFF
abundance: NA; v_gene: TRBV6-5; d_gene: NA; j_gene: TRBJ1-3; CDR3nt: TGTGCCAGCAGCCACCCCGGGACCGACATAATATATTTT; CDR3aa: CASSHPGTDIIYF
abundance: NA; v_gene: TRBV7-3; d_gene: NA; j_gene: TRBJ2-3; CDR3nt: TGTGCCAGCAGCCCTACCACTCGTTTGGTTTCGCCAGATACGCAGTATTTT; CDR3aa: CASSPTTRLVSPDTQYF
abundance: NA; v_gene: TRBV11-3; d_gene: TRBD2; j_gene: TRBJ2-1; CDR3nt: TGTGCCAGCAGCCCCCTGGCGGGGGAGTACAATGAGCAGTTCTTC; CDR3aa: CASSPLAGEYNEQFF
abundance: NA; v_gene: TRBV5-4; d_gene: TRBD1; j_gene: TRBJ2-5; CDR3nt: TGTGCCAGCAGCTTGGCCGGGGACAGCCTTGGGGAGACCCAGTACTTC; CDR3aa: CASSLAGDSLGETQYF
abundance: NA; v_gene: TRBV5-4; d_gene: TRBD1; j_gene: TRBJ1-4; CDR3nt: TGTGCCAGCAGCTTGAGGGGGCTGAGCGAAAAACTGTTTTTT; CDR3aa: CASSLRGLSEKLFF
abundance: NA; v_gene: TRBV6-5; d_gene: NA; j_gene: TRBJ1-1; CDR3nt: TGTGCCAGCAGACCCAGTATGAGTCCCAACACTGAAGCTTTCTTT; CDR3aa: CASRPSMSPNTEAFF
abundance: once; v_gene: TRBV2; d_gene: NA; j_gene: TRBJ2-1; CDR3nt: TGTGCCAGCAGGGGCGACAGCGGCGAGCAGTTCTTC; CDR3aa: CASRGDSGEQFF
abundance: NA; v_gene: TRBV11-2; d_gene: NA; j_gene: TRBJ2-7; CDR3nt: TGTGCCAGCAGCCTAAGAGGGGGTGACAGTTCCTACGAGCAGTACTTC; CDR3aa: CASSLRGGDSSYEQYF
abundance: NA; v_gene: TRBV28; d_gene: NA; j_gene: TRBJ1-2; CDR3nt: TGTGCCAGCAGTTCTCTCGCCAGGGGCCACTATGGCTACACCTTC; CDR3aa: CASSSLARGHYGYTF
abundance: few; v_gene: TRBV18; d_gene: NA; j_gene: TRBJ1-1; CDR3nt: TGTGCCAGCTCACTGGCCATTGGGGGGAACACTGAAGCTTTCTTT; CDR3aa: CASSLAIGGNTEAFF
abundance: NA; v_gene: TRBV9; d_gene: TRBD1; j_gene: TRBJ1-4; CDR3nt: TGTGCCAGCAGCGCCAGACAGGGTCTTAATGAAAAACTGTTTTTT; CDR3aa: CASSARQGLNEKLFF
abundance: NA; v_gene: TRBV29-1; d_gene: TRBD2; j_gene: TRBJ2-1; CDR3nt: TGCAGCGTTCGGGGGGGGCCGACCTCCTACAATGAGCAGTTCTTC; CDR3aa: CSVRGGPTSYNEQFF
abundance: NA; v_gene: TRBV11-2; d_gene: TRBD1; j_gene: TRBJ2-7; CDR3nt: TGTGCCAGCAGCTCTCCCCGGCGCAGGGGGCCCTACGAGCAGTACTTC; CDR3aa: CASSSPRRRGPYEQYF
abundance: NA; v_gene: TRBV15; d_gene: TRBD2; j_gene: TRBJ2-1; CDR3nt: TGTGCCACCAGCAGAGATGCGGGCGGGGGCTACAATGAGCAGTTCTTC; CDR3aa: CATSRDAGGGYNEQFF
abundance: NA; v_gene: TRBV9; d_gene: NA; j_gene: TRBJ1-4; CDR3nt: TGTGCCAGCAGCGTAGGGATCGGGAAAGGAGAAAAACTGTTTTTT; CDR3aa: CASSVGIGKGEKLFF
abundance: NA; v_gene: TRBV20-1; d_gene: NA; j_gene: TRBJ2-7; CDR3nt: TGCAGTGCTAGGCCAGGGAACGAGCAGTACTTC; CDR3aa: CSARPGNEQYF
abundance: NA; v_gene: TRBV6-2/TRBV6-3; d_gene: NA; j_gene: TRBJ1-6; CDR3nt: TGTGCCAGCAGTTGGGAACGGCAGGGATCCTATAATTCACCCCTCCACTTT; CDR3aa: CASSWERQGSYNSPLHF
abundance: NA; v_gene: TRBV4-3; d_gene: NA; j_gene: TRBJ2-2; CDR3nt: TGCGCCAGCAGCCAAAGCTACGCGCAGGGCGGCTGGGAGCTGTTTTTT; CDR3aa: CASSQSYAQGGWELFF
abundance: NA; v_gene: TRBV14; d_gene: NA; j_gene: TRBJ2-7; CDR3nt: TGTGCCAGCAGCCAAGGGGGTGCAGCGAGGCCTCCTCACGAGCAGTACTTC; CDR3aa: CASSQGGAARPPHEQYF
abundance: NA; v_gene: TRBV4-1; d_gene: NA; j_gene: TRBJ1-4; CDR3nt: TGCGCCAGCAGCCAAGATCAGGGAGGGAGAGGTAATGAAAAACTGTTTTTT; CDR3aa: CASSQDQGGRGNEKLFF
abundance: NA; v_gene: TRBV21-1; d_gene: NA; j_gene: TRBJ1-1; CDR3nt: TGTGCCAGCAGCAAAAGGGGCAGGGGGAAGAGAATGAACACTGAAGCTTTCTTT; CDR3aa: CASSKRGRGKRMNTEAFF
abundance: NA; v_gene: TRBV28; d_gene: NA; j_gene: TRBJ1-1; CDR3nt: TGTGCCAGCAGTGCTCCGGGTCCAACTGAAGCTTTCTTT; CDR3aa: CASSAPGPTEAFF
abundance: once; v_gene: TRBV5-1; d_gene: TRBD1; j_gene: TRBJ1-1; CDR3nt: TGCGCCAGCAGCTCCGGGACAGGGGGCCCCTCCTTGAACACTGAAGCTTTCTTT; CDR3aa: CASSSGTGGPSLNTEAFF
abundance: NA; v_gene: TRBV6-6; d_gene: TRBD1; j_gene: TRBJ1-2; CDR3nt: TGTGCCAGCAGCCCCGGGACAGGTGCTAACTATGGCTACACCTTC; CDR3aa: CASSPGTGANYGYTF
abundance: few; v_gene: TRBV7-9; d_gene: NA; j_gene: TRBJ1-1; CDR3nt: TGTGCCAGCCCTGGAGCTTTCTTT; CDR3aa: CASPGAFF
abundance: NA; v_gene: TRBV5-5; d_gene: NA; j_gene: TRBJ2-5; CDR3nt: TGTGCCAGCAGCTTGGCCGTAGAAAAGACCCAGTACTTC; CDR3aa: CASSLAVEKTQYF
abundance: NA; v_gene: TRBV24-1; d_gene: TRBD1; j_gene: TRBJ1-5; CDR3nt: TGTGCCACCAGTGATTCCCGGACAGGGAGGCGGCAGCCCCAGCATTTT; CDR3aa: CATSDSRTGRRQPQHF
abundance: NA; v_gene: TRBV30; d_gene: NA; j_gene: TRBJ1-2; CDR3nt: TGTGCCTGGAGAAACCGGGACGGCCACTTC; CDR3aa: CAWRNRDGHF
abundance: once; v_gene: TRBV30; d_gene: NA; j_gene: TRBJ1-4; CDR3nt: TGTGCCTGGAGCCAGGACGGAACGGGGGAAAAACTGTTTTTT; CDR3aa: CAWSQDGTGEKLFF
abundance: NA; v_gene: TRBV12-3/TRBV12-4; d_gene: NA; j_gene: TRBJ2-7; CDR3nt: TGTGCCAGCAGTCTCTCTTCTTCCTACGAGCAGTACTTC; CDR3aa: CASSLSSSYEQYF